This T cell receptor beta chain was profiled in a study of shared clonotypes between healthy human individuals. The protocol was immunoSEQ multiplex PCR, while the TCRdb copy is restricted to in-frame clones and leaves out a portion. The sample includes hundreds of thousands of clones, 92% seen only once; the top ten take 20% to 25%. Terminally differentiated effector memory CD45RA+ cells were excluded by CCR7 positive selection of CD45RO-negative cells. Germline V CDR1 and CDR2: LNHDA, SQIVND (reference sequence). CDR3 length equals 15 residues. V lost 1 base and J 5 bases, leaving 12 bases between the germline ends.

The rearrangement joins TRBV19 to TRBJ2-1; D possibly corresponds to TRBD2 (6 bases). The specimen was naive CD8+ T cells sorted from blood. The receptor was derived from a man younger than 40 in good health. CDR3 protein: CASSIGEEGDNEQFF. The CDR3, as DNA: TGTGCCAGTAGTATAGGGGAGGAGGGAGACAATGAGCAGTTCTTC.